This TCR beta chain was captured by sequencing in a study of blood T cell repertoires in COVID-19. Only in-frame clones appear in the TCRdb table, and some are missing; sequencing was by immunoSEQ multiplex PCR. The data hold under 450,000 clones, with roughly 77% observed a single time. The TCR was taken from a human donor with acute or convalescent COVID-19. The donor label of this sample is uncertain. Material: peripheral blood.

The CDR3 loop reads CAWMTRTKNPEQYF. For the CDR3, the DNA is TGTGCCTGGATGACCCGGACTAAAAACCCCGAGCAGTACTTC. The chain links TRBV30 to TRBJ2-7; D is possibly TRBD2 (6 bases). Looked up from germline, CDR1 is GTSNPN and CDR2 is SVGIG (reference sequence). The CDR3 is 14 amino acids. V lost 4 bases, J lost 6 bases, and 19 bases lay in between.